This entry lists 25 T cell receptor beta chains sequenced from one sample in a study of blood T cells in healthy people across ages. The authors ran a second PCR of roughly 6 to 12 cycles using a sample-barcoded 5' primer and a J-beta primer mix. TCRdb reanalysed the 5' RACE reads using MiXCR and keeps one entry per CDR3 protein. The profile shows about 1.8 million distinct CDR3 sequences, less than 50% of them singletons. Material: blood. The receptors originated from a woman aged 40 to 50 in good health.

The chain employs TRBV2 and TRBJ2-1; maybe TRBD2 (5 bases). The V end was cut by 7 bases, the J end by 4 bases, with 14 bases between. This CDR3 has 14 residues. Germline V gene sequence: CDR1 SNHLY, CDR2 FYNNEI. The CDR3 loop reads CASNRSPGYNEQFF. The CDR3 DNA reads TGTGCCAGCAACCGGAGTCCGGGGTACAATGAGCAGTTCTTC.

The V call is TRBV20-1, the J call TRBJ2-1; 11 nucleotides match TRBD2. The CDR3 has 16 residues. V was pared by 2 bases and J by 1 base, with 4 bases of the junction left unmatched. In germline, CDR1 is DFQATT, CDR2 SNEGSKA (reference sequence). DNA for the CDR3: TGCAGTGCTAGAACTAGCGGGAGTGATTCCTACAATGAGCAGTTCTTC. Its protein is CSARTSGSDSYNEQFF.

This clonotype came up a few times. The chain combines TRBV3-1 with TRBJ2-1, with 12 bases matching TRBD1. Losses at the gene ends were 0 bases for V and 7 bases for J; bases not matched to a gene: 10. CDR1 LGHDT and CDR2 YNNKEL come from the germline V gene (reference sequence). There are 18 residues in the CDR3. The CDR3 sequence is CASSQDRVRDRGQNEQFF. CDR3 bases: TGTGCCAGCAGCCAAGATCGGGTTCGGGACAGGGGGCAGAATGAGCAGTTCTTC.

The rearrangement uses TRBV20-1 and TRBJ2-7, with TRBD1 identical over 8 bases. The V segment lost 7 bases and the J segment 3 bases; nucleotides outside the gene matches: 11. The CDR3 is made up of 14 amino acids. Germline V gene lookup returns CDR1 DFQATT and CDR2 SNEGSKA (reference sequence). The CDR3 bases are TGCAGTGTAGGCCGGGGGACAGGTGACTACGAGCAGTACTTC. Its translation is CSVGRGTGDYEQYF.

There are a few counts of this clonotype. V and J are TRBV28 and TRBJ2-5; 8 bases align to TRBD1. The CDR3 covers 15 residues. CDR1 and CDR2 from the germline V gene are MDHEN and SYDVKM. The V segment lost 3 bases and the J segment 4 bases; nucleotides outside the gene matches: 7. The CDR3, as DNA: TGTGCCAGCAGTTTGTGGGACAGGATCATAGAGACCCAGTACTTC. This sequence encodes CASSLWDRIIETQYF.

This chain joins TRBV20-1 and TRBJ2-7, with D possibly called TRBD1 or TRBD2 (5 bases each). V gave up 3 bases and J gave up 4 bases, with 16 bases separating them. There are 14 residues in the CDR3. CDR1 and CDR2 from the germline V gene are DFQATT and SNEGSKA (reference sequence). CDR3 region: CSASIVGETYEQYF. In DNA, the CDR3 is TGCAGTGCTAGTATAGTAGGGGAGACTTACGAGCAGTACTTC.

This clonotype was found once. The gene calls are TRBV24-1 and TRBJ1-5, with D possibly being TRBD1 (5 bases). The CDR3 covers 15 residues. CDR1 and CDR2 (germline): KGHDR, SFDVKD. V gave up 3 bases and J gave up 0 bases, with 8 bases separating them. DNA for the CDR3: TGTGCCACCAGTGATGGGACGGATAGCAATCAGCCCCAGCATTTT. Its protein is CATSDGTDSNQPQHF.

The chain has TRBV4-2 and TRBJ1-2, with 8 bases matching TRBD1. There are 15 residues in the CDR3. Germline CDR1 reads LGHNA; CDR2 reads YNFKEQ. V lost 4 bases, J lost 2 bases, and 6 bases stayed unmatched. CDR3: CASSRGQGQNYGYTF. The DNA of the CDR3 is TGTGCCAGCAGCCGAGGACAGGGCCAAAACTATGGCTACACCTTC.

The chain recombines TRBV7-2 with TRBJ2-3; D gene uncertain. The length of the CDR3 is 14 residues. Germline V gives CDR1 SGHTA, CDR2 FQGNSA. Trimming shortened V by 5 bases and J by 1 base, and 10 bases separated the two germline ends. The chain's CDR3 is CASSPRFRTDTQYF. The DNA of the CDR3 is TGTGCCAGCAGCCCCCGGTTCCGCACAGATACGCAGTATTTT.

The count of this clonotype is one. This chain links TRBV12-3 or TRBV12-4 with TRBJ1-6, with unresolved D. V was clipped by 7 bases and J by 7 bases, with 11 bases between them. CDR3 length: 13 residues. The CDR3 region is CASTPRGNSPLHF. The CDR3 nucleotides are TGTGCCAGCACACCACGAGGAAATTCACCCCTCCACTTT.

The genes are TRBV6-1 and TRBJ2-5; the D gene is possibly TRBD1 (5 bases). Germline V CDR1 and CDR2: MNHNS, SASEGT. The CDR3 extends over 15 amino acids. Trimming shortened V by 1 base and J by 0 bases, and 9 bases separated the two germline ends. CDR3 sequence reads: CASSEGSRDQETQYF. CDR3 bases: TGTGCCAGCAGTGAAGGCTCCAGGGACCAAGAGACCCAGTACTTC.

CDR3 sequence (DNA): TGCAGTGCTAGCGGACTGATTATCAGCTCCTACGAGCAGTACTTC. Its protein product is CSASGLIISSYEQYF. The chain carries TRBV20-1 and TRBJ2-7; tentative D call: TRBD2 (5 bases). Germline CDR1 reads DFQATT; CDR2 reads SNEGSKA (reference sequence). The V and J ends lost 3 bases and 0 bases respectively, with 15 bases between them. This CDR3 contains 15 residues.

This clonotype was detected ten times or more. The chain links TRBV7-2 to TRBJ2-5; 9 nucleotides agree with TRBD1. Germline V gives CDR1 SGHTA, CDR2 FQGNSA. The J segment lost 2 bases and the V segment lost 1 base, leaving 17 bases of the junction unmatched. This CDR3 spans 20 amino acids. In DNA, the CDR3 is TGTGCCAGCAGCTTAGGGATTAAGGGACAGGGAAGGGGGAGACAAGAGACCCAGTACTTC. Translation gives CASSLGIKGQGRGRQETQYF.

This chain joins TRBV10-3 and TRBJ1-6; 9 positions match TRBD1. The CDR3 is 15 residues long. V was clipped by 4 bases and J by 10 bases; unmatched bases: 8. Germline-derived CDR1 and CDR2 are ENHRY and SYGVKD. CDR3 in amino acids: CAISGDREAGSPLHF. Here the CDR3 DNA reads TGTGCCATCAGTGGGGACAGGGAAGCAGGGTCACCCCTCCACTTT.

V is TRBV6-1 and J is TRBJ2-7; D is undetermined. The V gene's germline CDR1 is MNHNS and CDR2 SASEGT. V was cut by 1 base and J by 2 bases, with 12 bases left in between. The CDR3 is 15 residues long. The CDR3 spells CASSEGQAITYEQYF. The CDR3 DNA follows: TGTGCCAGCAGTGAAGGCCAGGCAATTACCTACGAGCAGTACTTC.

Comment on this clonotype: A much larger clone is a single base away; this may be a read error. The V call is TRBV7-2, the J call TRBJ2-5, with D hard to call. The CDR3 spans 13 residues. Per the germline V gene, CDR1 is SGHTA and CDR2 is FQGNSA. This chain's CDR3 is CASSPHYQEAQYF. CDR3 bases: TGTGCCAGCAGCCCGCACTACCAAGAGGCCCAGTACTTC.

V and J are TRBV20-1 and TRBJ2-3; unclear D gene. Per the germline V gene, CDR1 is DFQATT and CDR2 is SNEGSKA (reference sequence). The length of the CDR3 is 14 residues. The V gene lost 5 bases and the J gene lost 1 base, with 13 bases spanning the gap. Here the CDR3 reads CSAERADGTDTQYF. Written as DNA, the CDR3 is TGCAGTGCTGAAAGGGCGGACGGCACAGATACGCAGTATTTT.

A word on this clonotype: Since no conserved phenylalanine or tryptophan closes the CDR3, a read error is the likely cause. The limits of the CDR3 on the DNA are not certain, so only TCRdb's listed CDR3 is given. This chain joins TRBV29-1 and TRBJ2-5; the table's D call, TRBD1, has no DNA check behind it. CDR1 SQVTM and CDR2 ANQGSEA come from the germline V gene. Counting both end residues, the CDR3 totals 12 amino acids. CDR3 protein: CSTGQAVRGIQL.

This rearrangement joins TRBV7-9 to TRBJ2-7; 12 bases fit TRBD1. This CDR3 has 17 amino acids. The germline gives CDR1 SEHNR, CDR2 FQNEAQ (reference sequence). V shed 5 bases, J shed 5 bases, and the junction held 13 bases outside the gene matches. The CDR3 sequence is CASSPGTGGKRGNEQYF. The DNA of the CDR3 is TGTGCCAGCAGCCCCGGGACAGGGGGCAAGAGGGGGAACGAGCAGTACTTC.

V gene TRBV20-1 combines with J gene TRBJ2-1; 8 nucleotides align to TRBD2. The end of the DNA fits TRBJ2-7 better, so the J call may be wrong. There are 14 residues in the CDR3. The germline gives CDR1 DFQATT, CDR2 SNEGSKA (reference sequence). In nucleotides, the CDR3 is TGCAGTGCCCAACCTGGACTAGCTTACAATGAGCAGTACTTC. The encoded protein is CSAQPGLAYNEQYF.

This clonotype was seen a single time. V is TRBV5-1 and J is TRBJ2-1, with 8 positions matching TRBD1. The CDR3 runs to 15 residues. The germline CDR1 and CDR2 sequences are SGHRS and YFSETQ. V was pared by 3 bases and J by 6 bases, with 8 bases of the junction left unmatched. The CDR3 DNA is TGCGCCAGCAGCTCCGACAGGGGTTTAGCCAATGAGCAGTTCTTC. It yields the protein CASSSDRGLANEQFF.

The CDR3 spells CASSLVLRGNEQFF. The CDR3 DNA reads as TGTGCCAGCAGCTTAGTTTTAAGGGGCAATGAGCAGTTCTTC. V is TRBV7-2 and J is TRBJ2-1; perhaps TRBD1 as D (5 bases). This CDR3 is built from 14 residues. Germline CDR1 SGHTA, CDR2 FQGNSA. V was pared by 1 base and J by 6 bases, with 10 bases between.

This clonotype showed up many times. V usage is TRBV5-1 and J usage is TRBJ2-7, with D unclear. This CDR3 comprises 15 residues. The ends were cut back, 0 bases at V and 0 bases at J, with 10 bases in the middle. Germline V gene sequence: CDR1 SGHRS, CDR2 YFSETQ. CDR3 region: CASSLALGGSYEQYF. CDR3 DNA sequence: TGCGCCAGCAGCTTGGCCCTCGGCGGCTCCTACGAGCAGTACTTC.

The chain has TRBV7-3 and TRBJ2-6; 8 bases line up with TRBD1. The germline CDR1 and CDR2 sequences are SGHTA and FQGTGA. V lost 2 bases and J lost 0; bases outside the gene matches: 9. This CDR3 spans 19 amino acids. The CDR3 bases are TGTGCCAGCAGCTTAGCAACCAGGGGGCCCCACTCTGGGGCCAACGTCCTGACTTTC. Translating it yields CASSLATRGPHSGANVLTF.

A few counts support this clonotype. V gene TRBV6-2 or TRBV6-3 combines with J gene TRBJ2-7; 10 bases are a match to TRBD1. Per the germline V gene, CDR1 is MNHEY and CDR2 is SVGEGT. Trimming cost V 4 bases and J 3 bases; bases outside gene matches: 6. This CDR3 has 15 residues. The CDR3 protein is CASSSYRDRGYEQYF. DNA of the CDR3: TGTGCCAGCAGTTCGTACCGGGACAGGGGCTACGAGCAGTACTTC.